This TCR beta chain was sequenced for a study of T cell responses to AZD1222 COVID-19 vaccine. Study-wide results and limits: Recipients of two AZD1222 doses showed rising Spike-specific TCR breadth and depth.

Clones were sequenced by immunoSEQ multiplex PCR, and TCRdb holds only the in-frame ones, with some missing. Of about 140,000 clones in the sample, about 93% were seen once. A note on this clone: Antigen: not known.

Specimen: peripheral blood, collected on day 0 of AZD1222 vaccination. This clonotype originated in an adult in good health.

The CDR3 is CASGLPGANVLTF. The CDR3 DNA sequence: TGTGCCAGCGGCCTACCGGGGGCCAACGTCCTGACTTTC. The V call is TRBV6-5, the J call TRBJ2-6; no firm D call. The CDR3 runs 13 residues. Trimming removed 8 bases at V and 4 bases at J, with 9 bases between. Germline assignment: CDR1 MNHEY and CDR2 SVGAGI.